The next 10 T cell receptor beta chains were all read from a single sample in a study of Ad26.COV2.S vaccination and SARS-CoV-2 variants. As for treatment: over 15 received Ad26.COV2.S at low or high dose, single or two shots; 5 received placebo; per-sample allocation not given. Sampling took place 63 days after the first vaccine or placebo injection. TCRdb keeps only in-frame clones here, not all; method: immunoSEQ multiplex PCR. The repertoire holds about 350,000 clones, with 75% to 90% as singletons. Sequencing was performed on peripheral blood, taken in a trial of Ad26.COV2.S vaccine versus placebo. The receptors originated from a person aged 18-60 years who received the Ad26.COV2.S COVID-19 vaccine or a placebo.

This clone was recorded once. The genes are TRBV7-9 and TRBJ2-1, with 12 bases aligning to TRBD2. Germline V gene sequence: CDR1 SEHNR, CDR2 FQNEAQ (reference sequence). After removal of 1 base from V and 8 bases from J, the junction contained 3 bases not matched to a gene. The CDR3 has 15 amino acids. In DNA, the CDR3 is TGTGCCAGCAGCTTAGGGGCTAGCGGGAGGGATGAGCAGTTCTTC. This encodes CASSLGASGRDEQFF.

The J gene is TRBJ2-2, the V gene TRBV29-1; D gene ambiguous. This CDR3 is 13 amino acids long. From germline, CDR1 is SQVTM and CDR2 ANQGSEA. The V end lost 7 bases, the J end lost 4 bases, and 13 bases lay between the germline ends. The CDR3 loop reads CSADRAGTGELFF. DNA for the CDR3: TGCAGCGCCGACCGGGCTGGCACCGGGGAGCTGTTTTTT.

V is TRBV18 and J is TRBJ2-1, with D unclear. Germline V lookup: CDR1 KGHSH, CDR2 LQKENI. CDR3 length: 15 residues. Trimming left V 2 bases short and J 7 bases short, with 15 bases between. The CDR3 loop is CASSPSDGDWNEQFF. In nucleotides, the CDR3 is TGTGCCAGCTCACCAAGTGACGGAGATTGGAATGAGCAGTTCTTC.

This rearrangement joins TRBV28 to TRBJ1-1; D is perhaps TRBD1 (5 bases). Germline values: CDR1 MDHEN, CDR2 SYDVKM. This CDR3 has 15 amino acids. Deletions cut 4 bases from V and 5 bases from J, with 17 bases between. The DNA of the CDR3 is TGTGCCAGCAGTTCCTCCAGGGTCCCTTTAACTGAAGCTTTCTTT. The encoded protein is CASSSSRVPLTEAFF.

The genes are TRBV7-8 and TRBJ2-5; D possibly matches TRBD1 or TRBD2 (5 bases each). The CDR3 loop spans 14 amino acids. V lost 5 bases to trimming and J lost 3 bases, with 13 bases between them. Per germline, CDR1 SGHVS and CDR2 FQNEAQ. CDR3 sequence (DNA): TGTGCCAGCAGCCGGGACCTAGTGGAAGAGACCCAGTACTTC. This gives the protein CASSRDLVEETQYF.

The rearrangement uses TRBV9 and TRBJ1-6, with 10 bases identical to TRBD1. Losses at the gene ends were 5 bases for V and 6 bases for J; bases not matched to a gene: 11. Per the germline V gene, CDR1 is SGDLS and CDR2 is YYNGEE. The CDR3 is 17 residues long. CDR3 sequence (DNA): TGTGCCAGCAGTGATACCCAAGACAGGGGGCTTAATTCACCCCTCCACTTT. Its protein is CASSDTQDRGLNSPLHF.

This chain uses TRBV15 with TRBJ1-1; weak D call: TRBD1 (6 bases). In germline, CDR1 is LNHNV, CDR2 YYDKDF (reference sequence). The CDR3 totals 16 residues. The germline V and J ends were trimmed by 1 base and 4 bases, with 16 bases remaining between them. CDR3 DNA: TGTGCCACCAGCAGAGTGGACAGACCAACGGGCACTGAAGCTTTCTTT. Amino acid sequence: CATSRVDRPTGTEAFF.

This chain links TRBV6-1 with TRBJ2-7, with D perhaps TRBD1 (5 bases). Trimming took 4 bases from V and 2 from J, leaving 21 bases between them. The CDR3 spans 17 residues. Germline V lookup: CDR1 MNHNS, CDR2 SASEGT. In DNA, the CDR3 is TGTGCCAGCAGTGTGTGGGTGGTAAGCCAGGGCCCCTACGAGCAGTACTTC. Its translation: CASSVWVVSQGPYEQYF.

V is TRBV7-9 and J is TRBJ2-2, with TRBD2 identical over 8 bases. This CDR3 is 15 amino acids long. Germline V gene data show CDR1 as SEHNR and CDR2 as FQNEAQ (reference sequence). V was pared by 5 bases and J by 3 bases, with 5 bases of the junction left unmatched. CDR3 DNA: TGTGCCAGCAGCGCGACTAGCGTATACACCGGGGAGCTGTTTTTT. It is translated as CASSATSVYTGELFF.

The chain couples TRBV9 to TRBJ2-3; D remains ambiguous. Trimming stripped 4 bases from V and 2 bases from J, with 2 bases between. The germline CDR1 and CDR2 sequences are SGDLS and YYNGEE. CDR3 length equals 11 residues. The CDR3 nucleotides read TGTGCCAGCAGCTTCACAGATACGCAGTATTTT. It is translated as CASSFTDTQYF.